Ten or more counts support the clone carrying this T cell receptor (beta chain). The antigen is undetermined. Compared with germline, one end of the junction differs, possibly owing to a read error. During its preparation, the TCRbeta library received unique molecular identifiers. A single record per CDR3 protein comes from TCRdb applying MiXCR to the PCR reads. The data contain 120,000 or so distinct CDR3 sequences, 23% of them singletons. This specimen comes from a study of T-cell reconstitution after alpha-beta-depleted transplantation in children. Study-level findings and limits: Hyperexpanded clones declined; after one year, newly produced T cells mostly supplied diversity. Expanded graft clones, several hundred of them, were reportedly the source of alpha-beta T cells about two months after transplant.

The CDR3 has 16 amino acids. Per germline, CDR1 SSHAT and CDR2 FNYEAQ (reference sequence). J is TRBJ2-2 and V is TRBV7-7, with 7 bases lining up with TRBD1. The sequence derives from a male patient between 2 and 10 years old who had a stem cell transplant for chronic granulomatous disease, so the T cells may come from the graft donor. Sequenced here: PBMCs, mostly from graft donor cells, sampled 180 days after TCRalphabeta/CD19-depleted stem cell transplant. CDR3 bases: TGTGCTAGCAGCCGCGAGACAGGGAAAGGTACCGGGGAGCTGTTTTTT. Its protein product is CASSRETGKGTGELFF.